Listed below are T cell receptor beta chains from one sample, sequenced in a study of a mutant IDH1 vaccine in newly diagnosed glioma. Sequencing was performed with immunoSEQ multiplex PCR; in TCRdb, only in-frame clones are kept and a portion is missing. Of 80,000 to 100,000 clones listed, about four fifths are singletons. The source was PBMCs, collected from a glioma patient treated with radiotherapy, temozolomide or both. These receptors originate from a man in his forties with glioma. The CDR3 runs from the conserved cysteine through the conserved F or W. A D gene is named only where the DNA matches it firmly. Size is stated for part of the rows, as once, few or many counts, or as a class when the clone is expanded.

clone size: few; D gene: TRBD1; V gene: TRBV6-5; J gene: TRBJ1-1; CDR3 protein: CATARGGGTEAFF; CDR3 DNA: TGTGCCACAGCCAGGGGGGGCGGCACTGAAGCTTTCTTT
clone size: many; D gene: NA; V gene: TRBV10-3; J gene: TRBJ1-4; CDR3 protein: CAISGAGRGEKLFF; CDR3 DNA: TGTGCCATCAGTGGTGCAGGCCGGGGGGAAAAACTGTTTTTT
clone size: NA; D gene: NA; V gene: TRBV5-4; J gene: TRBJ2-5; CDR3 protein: CASRKQGGETQYF; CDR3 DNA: TGTGCCAGCAGGAAGCAGGGAGGAGAGACCCAGTACTTC
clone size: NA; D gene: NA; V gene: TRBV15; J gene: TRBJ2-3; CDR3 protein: CATSRPGNTQYF; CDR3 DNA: TGTGCCACCAGCAGACCCGGTAATACGCAGTATTTT
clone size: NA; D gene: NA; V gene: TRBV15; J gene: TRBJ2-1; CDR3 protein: CATSTSQVNEQFF; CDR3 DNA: TGTGCCACCAGCACGTCACAGGTCAATGAGCAGTTCTTC
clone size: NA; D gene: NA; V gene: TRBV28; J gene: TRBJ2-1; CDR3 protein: CASSFGLARGLRQFF; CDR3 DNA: TGTGCCAGCAGTTTCGGTCTAGCGAGGGGTCTGAGGCAGTTCTTC
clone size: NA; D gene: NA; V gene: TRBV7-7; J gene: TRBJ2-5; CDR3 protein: CASSSDRLGVTQYF; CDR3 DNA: TGTGCTAGCAGCTCTGACAGGCTGGGGGTGACCCAGTACTTC
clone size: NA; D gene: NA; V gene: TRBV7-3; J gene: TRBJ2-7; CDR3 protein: CASSLKGGIGYEQYF; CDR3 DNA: TGTGCCAGCAGCTTAAAGGGGGGGATTGGTTACGAGCAGTACTTC
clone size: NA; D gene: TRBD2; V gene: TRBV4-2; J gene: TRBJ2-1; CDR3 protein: CASSQRLADMNNEQFF; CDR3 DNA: TGTGCCAGCAGCCAGAGACTAGCGGATATGAACAATGAGCAGTTCTTC
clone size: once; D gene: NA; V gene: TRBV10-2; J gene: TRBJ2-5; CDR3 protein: CASSESRARGETQYF; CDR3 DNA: TGCGCCAGCAGTGAGTCGAGAGCTAGGGGGGAGACCCAGTACTTC
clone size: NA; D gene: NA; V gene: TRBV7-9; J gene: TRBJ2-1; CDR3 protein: CASSLETGSYNEQFF; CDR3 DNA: TGTGCCAGCAGCTTGGAGACAGGAAGCTACAATGAGCAGTTCTTC
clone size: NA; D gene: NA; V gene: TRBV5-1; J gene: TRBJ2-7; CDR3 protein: CASSLVGSDEQYF; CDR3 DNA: TGCGCCAGCAGCTTGGTTGGCTCCGACGAGCAGTACTTC
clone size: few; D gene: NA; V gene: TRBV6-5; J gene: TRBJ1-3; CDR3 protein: CASSSQAFSGNTIYF; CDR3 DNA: TGTGCCAGCAGTTCACAGGCCTTCTCTGGAAACACCATATATTTT
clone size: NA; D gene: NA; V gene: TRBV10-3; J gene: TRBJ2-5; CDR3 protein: CAISESGPASRQETQYF; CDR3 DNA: TGTGCCATCAGTGAGTCGGGTCCAGCCAGCCGGCAAGAGACCCAGTACTTC
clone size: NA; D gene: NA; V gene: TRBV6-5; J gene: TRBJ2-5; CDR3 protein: CAATALDETQYF; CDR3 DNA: TGTGCCGCGACAGCCCTAGATGAGACCCAGTACTTC
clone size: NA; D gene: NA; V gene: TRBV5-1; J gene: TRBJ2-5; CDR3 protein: CASSLAGWGAAETQYF; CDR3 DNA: TGCGCCAGCAGCTTGGCCGGGTGGGGGGCTGCGGAGACCCAGTACTTC
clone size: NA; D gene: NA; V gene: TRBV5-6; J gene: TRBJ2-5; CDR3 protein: CASSQTRETQYF; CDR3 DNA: TGTGCCAGCAGTCAGACACGGGAGACCCAGTACTTC
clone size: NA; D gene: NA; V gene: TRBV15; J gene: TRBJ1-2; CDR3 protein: CATSGGGFGGYTF; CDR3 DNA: TGTGCCACCAGCGGTGGGGGGTTTGGTGGCTACACCTTC
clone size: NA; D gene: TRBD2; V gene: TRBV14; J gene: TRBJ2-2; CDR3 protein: CASSQWTSGVSAGELFF; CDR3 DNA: TGTGCCAGCAGCCAATGGACTAGCGGCGTATCGGCCGGGGAGCTGTTTTTT
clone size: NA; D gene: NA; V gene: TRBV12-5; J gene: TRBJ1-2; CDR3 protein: CARWGNPVGYTF; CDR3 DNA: TGCGCTAGATGGGGGAATCCTGTGGGCTACACCTTC
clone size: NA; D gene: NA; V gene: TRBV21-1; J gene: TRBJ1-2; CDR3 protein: CASSKGDSHYGYTF; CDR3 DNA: TGTGCCAGCAGCAAAGGAGACAGCCACTATGGCTACACCTTC